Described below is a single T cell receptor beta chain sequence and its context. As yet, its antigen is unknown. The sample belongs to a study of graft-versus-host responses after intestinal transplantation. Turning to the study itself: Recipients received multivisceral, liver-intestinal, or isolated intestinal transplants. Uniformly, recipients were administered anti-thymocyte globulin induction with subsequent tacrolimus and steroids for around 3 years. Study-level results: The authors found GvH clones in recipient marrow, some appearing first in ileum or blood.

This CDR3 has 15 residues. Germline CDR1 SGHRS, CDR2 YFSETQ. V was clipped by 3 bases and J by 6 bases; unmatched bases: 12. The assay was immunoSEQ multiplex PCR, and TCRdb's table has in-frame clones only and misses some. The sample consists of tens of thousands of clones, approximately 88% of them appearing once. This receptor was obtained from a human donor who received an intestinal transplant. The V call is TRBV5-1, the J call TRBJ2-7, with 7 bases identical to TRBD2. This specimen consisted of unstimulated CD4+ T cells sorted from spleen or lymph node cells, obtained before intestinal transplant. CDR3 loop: CASSWGGNSTFEQYF. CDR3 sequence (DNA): TGCGCCAGCAGCTGGGGGGGGAACTCTACCTTCGAGCAGTACTTC.